Included here is one T cell receptor (beta chain) sequence, with context. Its antigen is currently unknown. Germline CDR1 is SGHRS and CDR2 is YFSETQ. There are 17 residues in the CDR3. J was trimmed by 5 bases and V by 0 bases; bases with no gene match: 12. These data come from a study of shared clonotypes between healthy human individuals. Study-wide points: Researchers found naive subsets generally carried larger estimated richness than memory subsets.

The data were produced by immunoSEQ multiplex PCR, yet TCRdb's version contains in-frame clones alone and is incomplete. The sample yields about 1.5 million clones, around 98% seen once. Each donor was a Caucasian adult residing in Nashville, Tennessee. The CD4+ fraction was divided into a CD45RA+ naive subset and a CD45RA-negative memory subset. The rearrangement uses TRBV5-1 and TRBJ2-3; TRBD2 matches at 7 bases. This TCR derives from a man aged 25 to 45 in good health. Sequenced material: naive CD4+ T cells sorted from blood. Specified subset: CD45RA+ positively selected. The CDR3 DNA is TGCGCCAGCAGCTTGGTACCACTAGCGTCGCAAGTAGATACGCAGTATTTT. This translates into CASSLVPLASQVDTQYF.